These 16 T cell receptor beta chains originate from one sample sequenced in a study of T cell responses to AZD1222 COVID-19 vaccine. Generated by immunoSEQ multiplex PCR, the TCRdb table keeps only in-frame clones and is missing some. In the table there are 150,000 or so clones, 91% of which are singletons. Source: peripheral blood, taken 28 days after the second AZD1222 dose. The receptors originated from an adult who received the AZD1222 COVID-19 vaccine.

On this clone itself: Additional DNA sequences in this sample encode the identical CDR3. The chain combines TRBV27 with TRBJ1-5; 9 bases are shared with TRBD1. Germline lookup yields CDR1 MNHEY and CDR2 SMNVEV (reference sequence). The CDR3 has 15 amino acids. V was clipped by 6 bases and J by 7 bases; unmatched bases: 10. CDR3 loop: CASSPGTGRNQPQHF. As DNA, the CDR3 is TGTGCCAGCAGCCCCGGGACAGGGAGGAACCAGCCCCAGCATTTT.

This clone was observed a handful of times. The rearrangement uses TRBV6-5 and TRBJ1-5; a weak D match, TRBD1 (5 bases). The CDR3 runs 15 residues. Germline V lookup: CDR1 MNHEY, CDR2 SVGAGI. Trimming stripped 7 bases from V and 0 bases from J, with 13 bases between. The CDR3 DNA sequence: TGTGCCAGCAAACCGGGACCGACTAGCAATCAGCCCCAGCATTTT. Residues: CASKPGPTSNQPQHF.

This clone was seen only a few times. The V gene is TRBV11-3, the J gene TRBJ2-6, with 7 positions matching TRBD1. Germline loops: CDR1 SGHNT, CDR2 YENEEA. CDR3 length equals 19 residues. V lost 8 bases, J lost 0 bases, and 16 bases stayed unmatched. Written as DNA, the CDR3 is TGTGCCAGCTCTCCTTTGGGACAGTTCTTCTCCTCTGGGGCCAACGTCCTGACTTTC. This gives the protein CASSPLGQFFSSGANVLTF.

V and J are TRBV6-1 and TRBJ2-1; 8 bases fit TRBD2. This CDR3 spans 15 amino acids. V was clipped by 3 bases and J by 5 bases; unmatched bases: 6. Germline V CDR1 and CDR2: MNHNS, SASEGT. The CDR3, as DNA: TGTGCCAGCAGTGAGGGGCTAGCGGGCAACAATGAGCAGTTCTTC. Its translation: CASSEGLAGNNEQFF.

For the CDR3, the DNA is TGTGCCAGCAGCAGGGGACTAGCGGGGGAGAACACCGGGGAGCTGTTTTTT. It codes for CASSRGLAGENTGELFF. The chain recombines TRBV5-4 with TRBJ2-2; TRBD2 matches 14 bases. The CDR3 is made up of 17 amino acids. The germline CDR1 and CDR2 sequences are SGHNT and YYREEE (reference sequence). Germline trimming cut 4 bases from V and 1 base from J; bases unmatched to any gene: 3.

The chain employs TRBV3-1 (or the pseudogene TRBV3-2) and TRBJ1-2; 9 nucleotides line up with TRBD1. Germline trimming cut 0 bases from V and 8 bases from J; bases unmatched to any gene: 13. Germline V gene sequence: CDR1 LGHDT, CDR2 YNNKEL (reference sequence). The CDR3 runs 17 residues. The DNA of the CDR3 is TGTGCCAGCAGCCAAGATGGGACAGGGTATAAGAGGGGCGGCTACACCTTC. This encodes CASSQDGTGYKRGGYTF.

The CDR3 DNA follows: TGTGCCAGCAGCTTACACCACAGGAGTAGCCAGTACTTC. It is translated as CASSLHHRSSQYF. The V and J genes are TRBV7-2 and TRBJ2-5; D may be TRBD1 (5 bases). This CDR3 has 13 residues. The germline CDR1 and CDR2 sequences are SGHTA and FQGNSA. V lost 2 bases and J lost 10, with 14 bases in between.

CDR3 bases: TGTGCCTGGAGTGTTCGGACAGGGGTTTCTCAGCCCCAGCATTTT. It encodes CAWSVRTGVSQPQHF. The V and J genes are TRBV30 and TRBJ1-5; 9 bases are shared with TRBD1. The CDR3 loop spans 15 amino acids. V was pared by 0 bases and J by 6 bases, with 6 bases of the junction left unmatched. Germline CDR1 GTSNPN, CDR2 SVGIG (reference sequence).

This clone appeared once. The CDR3 nucleotides read TGTGCCAGCAGCTTCCGGGACAGGATCTATGGCTACACCTTC. Its protein is CASSFRDRIYGYTF. The gene calls are TRBV11-2 and TRBJ1-2, with 8 bases that match TRBD1. The V and J ends lost 3 bases and 4 bases, in that order; junction bases with no gene match: 4. Per the germline V gene, CDR1 is SGHAT and CDR2 is FQNNGV. The length of the CDR3 is 14 residues.

Comment on this clone: A read error may account for a junction end that differs from germline. The gene calls are TRBV5-6 and TRBJ2-1; unclear D gene. Germline lookup yields CDR1 SGHDT and CDR2 YYEEEE. CDR3 size: 15 residues. CDR3 residues: CASNLAPLGTDEQFF. CDR3 coding DNA: TGTGCCAGCAACTTGGCTCCCTTAGGAACTGATGAGCAGTTCTTC.

The chain employs TRBV9 and TRBJ2-5; no clear D gene. V was trimmed by 4 bases and J by 3 bases, leaving 4 bases between them. CDR1 and CDR2 (germline): SGDLS, YYNGEE. The CDR3 runs to 11 residues. CDR3 bases: TGTGCCAGCAGCAAGGAAGAGACCCAGTACTTC. The encoded protein is CASSKEETQYF.

The gene calls are TRBV6-6 and TRBJ1-2, with 10 bases that match TRBD1. Trimming at V came to 9 bases and at J to 12 bases, leaving 19 bases not matched to a gene. CDR1 is MNHNY and CDR2 is SVGAGI in the germline V gene (reference sequence). The CDR3 loop spans 15 amino acids. CDR3 in DNA: TGTGCCAGTCATAACTGGGACAGGGGCCTCCCCGTACACACCTTC. Translated: CASHNWDRGLPVHTF.

This clone was detected once. V gene TRBV7-2 combines with J gene TRBJ2-1; D call uncertain. Germline CDR1 and CDR2: SGHTA and FQGNSA. The CDR3 is 15 amino acids. The V gene lost 5 bases and the J gene lost 7 bases, with 18 bases spanning the gap. CDR3 coding DNA: TGTGCCAGCAGCCCCACCATCGGGCGGCCAAATGAGCAGTTCTTC. Protein sequence: CASSPTIGRPNEQFF.

The gene calls are TRBV7-3 and TRBJ1-1; D call uncertain. In germline, CDR1 is SGHTA, CDR2 FQGTGA. V was cut by 3 bases and J by 1 base, with 12 bases left in between. The CDR3 extends over 15 amino acids. This chain's CDR3 is CASSFSPGSNTEAFF. The DNA for the CDR3 is TGTGCCAGCAGCTTTTCCCCAGGTTCGAACACTGAAGCTTTCTTT.

This sequence joins TRBV3-1 (or the pseudogene TRBV3-2) and TRBJ2-3; 8 nucleotides agree with TRBD2. CDR1 is LGHDT, CDR2 YNNKEL, per germline (reference sequence). This CDR3 is 16 amino acids long. The V segment lost 1 base and the J segment 4 bases; nucleotides outside the gene matches: 7. CDR3 DNA: TGTGCCAGCAGCCAAGGGTCATTCGGGGGGGCAGATACGCAGTATTTT. This translates into CASSQGSFGGADTQYF.

In its sample, this clone was seen once. The DNA for the CDR3 is TGTGCCAGCAGCCAAGATTCGCGCGGGAGTACTTACGAGCAGTACTTC. Encoded protein: CASSQDSRGSTYEQYF. The V gene is TRBV3-1 (or the pseudogene TRBV3-2), the J gene TRBJ2-7; 7 nucleotides agree with TRBD2. Germline V gene data show CDR1 as LGHDT and CDR2 as YNNKEL (reference sequence). This CDR3 has 16 residues. The ends lost 0 bases at V and 4 bases at J; junction bases unmatched: 9.